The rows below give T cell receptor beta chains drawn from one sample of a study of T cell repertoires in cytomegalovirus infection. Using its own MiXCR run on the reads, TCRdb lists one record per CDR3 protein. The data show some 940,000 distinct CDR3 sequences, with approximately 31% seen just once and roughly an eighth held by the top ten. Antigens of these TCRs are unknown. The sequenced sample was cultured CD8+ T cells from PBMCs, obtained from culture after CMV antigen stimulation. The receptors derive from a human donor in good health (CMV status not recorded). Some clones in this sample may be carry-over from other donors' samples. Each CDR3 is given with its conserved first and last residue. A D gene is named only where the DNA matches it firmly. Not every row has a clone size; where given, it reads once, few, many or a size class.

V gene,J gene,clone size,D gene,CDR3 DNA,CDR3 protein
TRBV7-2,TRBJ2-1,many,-,TGTGCCAGCCTCCAGGGCCCCCCCAATGAGCAGTTCTTC,CASLQGPPNEQFF
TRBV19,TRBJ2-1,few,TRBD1,TGTGCCAGTGCACAGGGGGCGGATGAGCAGTTCTTC,CASAQGADEQFF
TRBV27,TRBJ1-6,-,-,TGTGCCAGCAGTTCTTTATGGGGGCCGAATCATTATAATTCACCCCTCCACTTT,CASSSLWGPNHYNSPLHF
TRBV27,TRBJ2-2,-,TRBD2,TGTGCCAGCAGTTCCTGGACTAGCGGGGGGGTTGTCGGGGAGCTGTTTTTT,CASSSWTSGGVVGELFF
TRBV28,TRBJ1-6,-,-,TGTGCCAGCAGTTTTTCGGAGGCGGTTTATAATTCACCCCTCCACTTT,CASSFSEAVYNSPLHF
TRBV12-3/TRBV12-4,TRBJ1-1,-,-,TGTGCCAGCAGTTTGACCTCTGAAGCTTTCTTT,CASSLTSEAFF
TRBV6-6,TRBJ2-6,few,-,TGTGCCAGCAGTTATCCCCGGGACTCCAGCTCTGGGGCCAACGTCCTGACTTTC,CASSYPRDSSSGANVLTF
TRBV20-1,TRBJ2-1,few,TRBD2,TGCAGTGCGACGGGTGGGGAGGCGGGGGGACTCAGGTCTCCTACTGAGCAGTTCTTC,CSATGGEAGGLRSPTEQFF
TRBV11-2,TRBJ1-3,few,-,TGTGCCAGCAGCCCGGAGGACAGCTCTGGAAACACCATATATTTT,CASSPEDSSGNTIYF
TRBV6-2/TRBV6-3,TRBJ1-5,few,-,TGTGCCAGCAGCACTGGGGCGGATCAGCCCCAGCATTTT,CASSTGADQPQHF
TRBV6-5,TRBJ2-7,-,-,TGTGCCAGCACCAAAGTAGGGGGGTACGAGCAGTACTTC,CASTKVGGYEQYF
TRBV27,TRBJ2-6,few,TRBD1,TGTGCCAGCAGTCCGGGGACAGTCTCTGGGGCCAACGTCCTGACTTTC,CASSPGTVSGANVLTF
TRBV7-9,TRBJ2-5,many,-,TGTGCCAGCAGCACTACCACCCACCAAGAGACCCAGTACTTC,CASSTTTHQETQYF
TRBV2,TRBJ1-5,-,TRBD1,TGTGCCAGCAGTGAAGGACAGGGCAATAGCAATCAGCCCCAGCATTTT,CASSEGQGNSNQPQHF
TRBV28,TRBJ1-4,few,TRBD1,TGTGCCAGCAGTTCCGACAGGGAGACAACTAATGAAAAACTGTTTTTT,CASSSDRETTNEKLFF
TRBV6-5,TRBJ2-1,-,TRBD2,TGTGCCAGCAGTCTGGGACTAGTTCGGTTCGATGAGCAGTTCTTC,CASSLGLVRFDEQFF
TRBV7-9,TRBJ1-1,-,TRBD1,TGTGCCAGCAGCGATCGACAGGGGGCCTACCCTATGAACACTGAAGCTTTCTTT,CASSDRQGAYPMNTEAFF
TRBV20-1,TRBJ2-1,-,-,TGCAGTGCTAGATCCGACAATGAGCAGTTCTTC,CSARSDNEQFF
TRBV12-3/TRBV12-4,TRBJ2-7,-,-,TGTGCCAGCAGTTTAGCGGGCCACTACGAGCAGTACTTC,CASSLAGHYEQYF
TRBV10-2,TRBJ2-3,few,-,TGCGCCAGCAGTGGGAACTTCAAGGCAGATACGCAGTATTTT,CASSGNFKADTQYF
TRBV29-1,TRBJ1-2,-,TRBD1,TGCAGCGTGTCGGAAGGGACAGGGCCTCTTGACTATGGCTACACCTTC,CSVSEGTGPLDYGYTF
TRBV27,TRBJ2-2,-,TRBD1,TGTGCCAGCATTGACAGGGGCGAGAACACCGGGGAGCTGTTTTTT,CASIDRGENTGELFF
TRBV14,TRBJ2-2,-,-,TGTGCCAGCAGCCAAGATCCGAAGGACAGTAAGCCTATGAACACCGGGGAGCTGTTTTTT,CASSQDPKDSKPMNTGELFF
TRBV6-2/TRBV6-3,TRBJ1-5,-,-,TGTGCCAGCAGTTACTTCGCAGAACCTCCAGTGCCCCAGCATTTT,CASSYFAEPPVPQHF
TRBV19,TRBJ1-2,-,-,TGTGCCAGTAGTATAGCCATGGCAGACTATGGCTACACCTTC,CASSIAMADYGYTF
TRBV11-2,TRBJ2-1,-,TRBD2,TGTGCCAGCAACGCCGGGGGGGCAAAAAATGAGCAGTTCTTT,CASNAGGAKNEQFF
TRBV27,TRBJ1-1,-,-,TGTGCCACCGGGCGGGGATTGTTTTTTGAAGCTTTCTTT,CATGRGLFFEAFF
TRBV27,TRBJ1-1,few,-,TGTGCTAGCAGTCCCTACCTTCACCCGAACACTGAAGCTTTCTTT,CASSPYLHPNTEAFF
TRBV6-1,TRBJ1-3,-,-,TGTGCCAGCGGTGAAGACGGAAACTCTGGAAACACCATATATTTT,CASGEDGNSGNTIYF
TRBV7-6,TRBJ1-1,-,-,TGTGCCAGCAGCTTAGCGGGATCGTACCGAGAAGCTTTCTTT,CASSLAGSYREAFF
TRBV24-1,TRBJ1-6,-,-,TGTGCCACCAGTCAAGGGGATTATAATTCACCCCTCCACTTT,CATSQGDYNSPLHF
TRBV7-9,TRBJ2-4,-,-,TGTGCCAGCAGCCTGGAGTATGGGCCCAAAAACATTCAGTACTTC,CASSLEYGPKNIQYF
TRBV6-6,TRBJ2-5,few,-,TGTGCCAGCAGTTACTCGAGGTTAGACAGAGGGAAGACCCAGTACTTC,CASSYSRLDRGKTQYF
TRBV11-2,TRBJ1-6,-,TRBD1,TGTGCCAGCAGCAGCAGGGGGCACGGTATTTCACCCCTCCACTTT,CASSSRGHGISPLHF
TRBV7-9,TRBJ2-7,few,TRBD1,TGTGCCAGCAGCCCGTCGACAGGGCAGTACGAGCAGTACTTC,CASSPSTGQYEQYF
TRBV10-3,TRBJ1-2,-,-,TGTGCCATCAGTGAGTTCCGACAGGAGTATGGCTACACCTTC,CAISEFRQEYGYTF
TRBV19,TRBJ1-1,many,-,TGTGCCAGCAGTATTTCGGGGAACACTGAAGCTTTCTTT,CASSISGNTEAFF
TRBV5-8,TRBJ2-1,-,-,TGTGCCAGCAGCCAGGACTTTTTTAGCTCCTACAATGAGCAGTTCTTC,CASSQDFFSSYNEQFF
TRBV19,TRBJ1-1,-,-,TGTGCCAGTAGTATTTGGGGCGTTGAAGCTTTCTTT,CASSIWGVEAFF
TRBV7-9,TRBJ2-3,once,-,TGTGCCAGCAGCCCAGAGTCAGGGAATACGCAGTATTTT,CASSPESGNTQYF
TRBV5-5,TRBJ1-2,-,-,TGTGCCAGCAGCTTGATAGGGCTACCGAACTATGGCTACACCTTC,CASSLIGLPNYGYTF
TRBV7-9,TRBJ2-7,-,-,TGTGCCAGCAGTATAAGTCGGGACTACGAGCAGTACTTC,CASSISRDYEQYF
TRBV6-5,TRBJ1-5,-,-,TGTGCCAGCAGTCCCCTGCTTGGTCCTAATCAGCCCCAGCATTTT,CASSPLLGPNQPQHF
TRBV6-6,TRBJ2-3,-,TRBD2,TGTGCCAGCAGGGGACTAGCGGGGGGGCTAAAAGATACGCAGTATTTT,CASRGLAGGLKDTQYF
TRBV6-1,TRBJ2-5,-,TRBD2,TGTGCCAGCAGTGCTGGACTAGCGGGGGTAGGTCAAGAGACCCAGTACTTC,CASSAGLAGVGQETQYF
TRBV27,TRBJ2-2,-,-,TGTGCCAGCAGTTTCTACAGCATGAACACCGGGGAGCTGTTTTTT,CASSFYSMNTGELFF
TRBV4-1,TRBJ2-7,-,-,TGCGCCAGCAGCCAAGGGGGGGACAGCTACTACGAGCAGTACTTC,CASSQGGDSYYEQYF
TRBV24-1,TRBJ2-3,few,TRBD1,TGTGCCACCAGTGGGGACAGAAGCACAGATACGCAGTATTTT,CATSGDRSTDTQYF
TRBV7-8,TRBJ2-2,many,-,TGTGCCAGCAGCTACACCCCCCGGGACACGAACACCGGGGAGCTGTTTTTT,CASSYTPRDTNTGELFF
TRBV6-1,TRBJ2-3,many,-,TGTGCCAGCAGTGGCCCCAGGGACAGCACAGATACGCAGTATTTT,CASSGPRDSTDTQYF
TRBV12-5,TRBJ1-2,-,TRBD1,TGTGCTAGTGGTCTACAGGGGAACTATGGCTACACCTTC,CASGLQGNYGYTF
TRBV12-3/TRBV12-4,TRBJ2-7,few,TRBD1,TGTGCCAGCAGTTGGACAGGGGGTGACGAGCAGTACTTC,CASSWTGGDEQYF
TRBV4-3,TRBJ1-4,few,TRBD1,TGCGCCAGCAGCCATCCCGGGACAGGCAAGAATGAAAAACTGTTTTTT,CASSHPGTGKNEKLFF
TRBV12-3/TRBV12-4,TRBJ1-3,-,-,TGTGCCAGCAGTTTCCCTCCCTTTACTCCAGACCCTGGAAACACCATATATTTT,CASSFPPFTPDPGNTIYF
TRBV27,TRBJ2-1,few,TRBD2,TGTGCCAGCGGCGGACTAGCGGCTTACAATGAGCAGTTCTTC,CASGGLAAYNEQFF